Within the sample, the clone carrying this TCR beta chain is large (0.1 to 1%). The sample originates from a study of neoadjuvant anti-PD-1 for oral cavity cancer. The germline V gene encodes CDR1 ENHRY and CDR2 SYGVKD. The CDR3 covers 14 residues. Trimming at V came to 6 bases and at J to 4 bases, leaving 4 bases not matched to a gene. TCRdb's table, derived via immunoSEQ multiplex PCR, lists solely in-frame clones and lacks some. The sample contains about 8,300 clones, around 53% of which appear only once. This chain joins TRBV10-3 and TRBJ2-1, with TRBD1 matching over 9 bases. The TCR originated in a person aged 40 to 85 with oral cavity squamous cell carcinoma. The material sequenced was tumor tissue, taken before nivolumab (anti-PD-1) treatment. The CDR3 DNA reads as TGTGCCATCAGACCGGGACAGGGTTACAATGAGCAGTTCTTC. Its protein is CAIRPGQGYNEQFF.